The entry that follows covers one T cell receptor (beta chain) sequence. An input of about 0.45 to 1 ug of RNA was subjected to reverse transcription using random hexamers. TCRdb processed the immunoSEQ multiplex PCR reads anew with MiXCR; each CDR3 protein has one entry. The sample has approximately 130,000 distinct CDR3 sequences; about 90% are singletons. The data were taken from a study of CD8 T cells in Susac syndrome. Germline V gene lookup returns CDR1 SGHNT and CDR2 YYREEE (reference sequence). Trimming shortened V by 0 bases and J by 10 bases, and 19 bases separated the two germline ends. The CDR3 totals 16 residues.

Input material: CD8+ T cells from PBMCs. J is TRBJ2-2 and V is TRBV5-4, with a possible D match to TRBD1 (5 bases). This clonotype was sampled from a human donor with multiple sclerosis. The CDR3 DNA reads TGTGCCAGCAGCTTGGTGGGCCAGGGCTCTTTTATGGAGCTGTTTTTT. It codes for CASSLVGQGSFMELFF.